This T cell receptor (beta chain) originates from a study of technical replicates of blood from several donors. Only in-frame clones appear in the TCRdb table, and some are missing; sequencing was by immunoSEQ multiplex PCR. The data hold 70,000 to 80,000 clones, with 92% observed a single time. Trimming stripped 8 bases from V and 3 bases from J, with 23 bases between. The CDR3 loop spans 16 amino acids. CDR1 is SSHAT and CDR2 is FNYEAQ in the germline V gene (reference sequence). The sequenced sample consisted of T cells isolated from PBMCs. The chain joins TRBV7-7 to TRBJ2-7; D might be TRBD2 (6 bases). This sequence originates from a human donor in good health. The CDR3 sequence: CASGYHGGTSFYEQYF. The CDR3 DNA reads as TGTGCCAGCGGATATCATGGCGGGACGAGTTTCTACGAGCAGTACTTC.